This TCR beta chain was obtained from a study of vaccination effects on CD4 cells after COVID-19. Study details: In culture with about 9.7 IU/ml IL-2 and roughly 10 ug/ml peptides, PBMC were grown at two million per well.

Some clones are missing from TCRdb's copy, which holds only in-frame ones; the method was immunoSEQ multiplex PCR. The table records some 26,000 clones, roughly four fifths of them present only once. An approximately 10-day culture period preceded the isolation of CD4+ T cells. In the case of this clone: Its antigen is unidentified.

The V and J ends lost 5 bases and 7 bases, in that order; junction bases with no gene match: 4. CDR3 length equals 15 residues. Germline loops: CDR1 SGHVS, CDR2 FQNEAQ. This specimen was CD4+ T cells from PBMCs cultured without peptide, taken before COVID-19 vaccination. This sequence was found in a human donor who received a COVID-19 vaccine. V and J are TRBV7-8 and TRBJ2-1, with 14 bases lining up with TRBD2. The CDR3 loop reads CASSATSGRGNEQFF. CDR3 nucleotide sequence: TGTGCCAGCAGCGCGACTAGCGGGAGGGGGAATGAGCAGTTCTTC.